This T cell receptor beta chain stems from a study of T cell responses to AZD1222 COVID-19 vaccine. Germline V gene lookup returns CDR1 SGHVS and CDR2 FQNEAQ. V gave up 2 bases and J gave up 3 bases, with 11 bases separating them. This CDR3 has 15 residues. This clone is a singleton in its sample. Its target is unknown. The table came from immunoSEQ multiplex PCR; TCRdb's copy has only in-frame clones and leaves some out. The sample has 90,000 to 110,000 clones; approximately 90% are singletons. Findings and limits, study-wide: White British ancestry dominated among donors, who included more females, and clonal diversity was possibly underestimated. Repertoire collection took place solely once the T cell response had peaked.

The TCR comes from an adult in good health. The sample was peripheral blood, taken on day 0 of AZD1222 vaccination. The V call is TRBV7-8, the J call TRBJ2-1; weak D call: TRBD2 (7 bases). This CDR3 is CASSLRGGDYNEQFF. The DNA of the CDR3 is TGTGCCAGCAGCTTAAGGGGGGGGGACTACAATGAGCAGTTCTTC.